The 16 T cell receptor beta chains listed next were all sequenced from one sample in a study of cytomegalovirus exposure and HLA in healthy donors. The method was immunoSEQ multiplex PCR; TCRdb's version includes in-frame clones alone and lacks a portion of them. Altogether almost 200,000 clones are present, approximately 78% being singletons, with the ten largest covering around 1.2%. Sequencing was carried out using PBMCs. The receptors shown here come from a woman younger than 45 in good health and CMV-seronegative.

This chain's CDR3 is CASSGTYFSEQYF. Written as DNA, the CDR3 is TGTGCCAGCAGCGGGACTTACTTCTCCGAGCAGTACTTC. The chain has TRBV7-8 and TRBJ2-7, with a tentative D call TRBD2 (6 bases). Trimming removed 5 bases from V and 6 bases from J, with 14 bases in between. Germline CDR1 and CDR2: SGHVS and FQNEAQ. The CDR3 runs 13 residues.

The chain employs TRBV5-1 and TRBJ2-1, with 13 positions matching TRBD2. The J segment lost 5 bases and the V segment lost 7 bases, leaving 6 bases of the junction unmatched. The CDR3 is 15 amino acids. Germline CDR1 is SGHRS and CDR2 is YFSETQ. The CDR3 coding sequence is TGCGCCAGCGGGAGGACTAGCGGGAGTAACAATGAGCAGTTCTTC. Translated, it gives CASGRTSGSNNEQFF. Looking up the rest from reference TRBV5-1 and TRBJ2-1 gives the full variable domain: KAGVTQTPRYLIKTRGQQVTLSCSPISGHRSVSWYQQTPGQGLQFLFEYFSETQRNKGNFPGRFSGRQFSNSRSEMNVSTLELGDSALYLCASGRTSGSNNEQFFGPGTRLTVL.

The chain joins TRBV7-2 to TRBJ2-7, with 9 bases lining up with TRBD2. There are 14 residues in the CDR3. CDR1 and CDR2 (germline): SGHTA, FQGNSA. V was pared by 1 base and J by 4 bases, with 2 bases of the junction left unmatched. The CDR3 is CASSLGLAGYEQYF. DNA for the CDR3: TGTGCCAGCAGCTTAGGCCTAGCGGGGTACGAGCAGTACTTC.

The chain's CDR3 is CASSKLAGGPHEQYF. The CDR3 DNA reads TGCGCCAGCAGCAAGCTAGCGGGAGGGCCCCACGAGCAGTACTTC. V gene TRBV4-1 combines with J gene TRBJ2-7; 12 bases fit TRBD2. CDR1 and CDR2 from the germline V gene are MGHRA and YSYEKL. This CDR3 has 15 residues. Losses at the gene ends were 5 bases for V and 5 bases for J; bases not matched to a gene: 7.

The chain links TRBV7-7 to TRBJ2-2; 12 bases match TRBD2. The germline CDR1 and CDR2 sequences are SSHAT and FNYEAQ (reference sequence). After removal of 5 bases from V and 5 bases from J, the junction contained 6 bases not matched to a gene. The CDR3 extends over 16 amino acids. The CDR3 DNA follows: TGTGCCAGCAGCCACGGACTAGCGGGGACGACCGGGGAGCTGTTTTTT. Translation: CASSHGLAGTTGELFF.

J is TRBJ2-3 and V is TRBV27; 8 nucleotides agree with TRBD2. With V trimmed by 9 bases and J by 7 bases, 9 bases remained unmatched. The V gene's germline CDR1 is MNHEY and CDR2 SMNVEV (reference sequence). The length of the CDR3 is 13 residues. The CDR3 nucleotides read TGTGCCAGGGCGGGACTAGAGCGAAATACGCAGTATTTT. Translated: CARAGLERNTQYF.

The rearrangement joins TRBV4-2 to TRBJ2-6; D ambiguous. Trimming cost V 1 base and J 2 bases, with 6 bases left between them. The CDR3 has 15 amino acids. CDR1 is LGHNA and CDR2 is YNFKEQ in the germline V gene. CDR3 amino acids: CASSQANTGANVLTF. The CDR3 nucleotides are TGTGCCAGCAGCCAAGCCAACACTGGGGCCAACGTCCTGACTTTC.

The chain recombines TRBV28 with TRBJ2-5; tentative D call: TRBD1 (5 bases). The CDR3 contains 15 residues. V was pared by 6 bases and J by 5 bases, with 19 bases between. Germline CDR1 is MDHEN and CDR2 is SYDVKM. The CDR3 here is CASRTWALKGETQYF. In DNA, the CDR3 is TGTGCCAGCAGGACTTGGGCCCTAAAGGGGGAGACCCAGTACTTC.

V and J are TRBV5-6 and TRBJ2-4, with D perhaps matching TRBD1 (5 bases). CDR1 SGHDT and CDR2 YYEEEE come from the germline V gene. V was cut by 0 bases and J by 0 bases, with 10 bases left in between. The length of the CDR3 is 16 residues. CDR3 coding DNA: TGTGCCAGCAGCTTGGGGGCAGGGTTAGCCAAAAACATTCAGTACTTC. This translates into CASSLGAGLAKNIQYF.

The gene calls are TRBV19 and TRBJ2-2; the match to TRBD1 covers 8 bases. Germline values: CDR1 LNHDA, CDR2 SQIVND (reference sequence). Trimming at V came to 4 bases and at J to 6 bases, leaving 4 bases not matched to a gene. There are 14 residues in the CDR3. This chain's CDR3 is CASSRTGLAGELFF. The CDR3 DNA sequence: TGTGCCAGTAGTAGGACAGGGCTAGCCGGGGAGCTGTTTTTT.

V is TRBV27 and J is TRBJ1-1; D is uncertain. This CDR3 spans 13 amino acids. V lost 3 bases and J 4 bases, leaving 9 bases between the germline ends. Germline V gene sequence: CDR1 MNHEY, CDR2 SMNVEV (reference sequence). The CDR3 DNA follows: TGTGCCAGCAGTTTGGAGAGATTCACTGAAGCTTTCTTT. It specifies CASSLERFTEAFF.

This clone was counted once. The V call is TRBV7-8, the J call TRBJ2-7; 10 bases map to TRBD1. The ends lost 4 bases at V and 0 bases at J; junction bases unmatched: 3. CDR3 length: 15 amino acids. The V gene's germline CDR1 is SGHVS and CDR2 FQNEAQ. The CDR3 sequence is CASSSWDRGSYEQYF. DNA of the CDR3: TGTGCCAGCAGCTCTTGGGACAGGGGCTCCTACGAGCAGTACTTC.

Only a few counts were recorded for this clone. The chain combines TRBV29-1 with TRBJ2-7; TRBD1 aligns across 7 bases. This CDR3 spans 14 amino acids. Germline CDR1 and CDR2: SQVTM and ANQGSEA. V trimming: 8 bases; J trimming: 0 bases; junction bases outside the gene matches: 10. The CDR3 is CSTISGGASYEQYF. CDR3 nucleotides: TGCAGCACGATATCAGGGGGTGCCTCCTACGAGCAGTACTTC.

The J gene is TRBJ1-1, the V gene TRBV4-1; perhaps TRBD1 as D (5 bases). The CDR3 runs 15 residues. Trimming stripped 0 bases from V and 2 bases from J, with 10 bases between. Germline lookup yields CDR1 MGHRA and CDR2 YSYEKL. CDR3 protein: CASSQDRVDNTEAFF. The CDR3 nucleotides are TGCGCCAGCAGCCAAGACAGGGTCGACAACACTGAAGCTTTCTTT.

The chain joins TRBV6-5 to TRBJ1-5, with 11 bases lining up with TRBD1. Unmatched junction bases numbered 5, after V lost 4 bases and J lost 6 bases. The CDR3 spans 15 residues. Germline CDR1 reads MNHEY; CDR2 reads SVGAGI. The CDR3 region has the DNA TGTGCCAGCAGTTCCCGGGGGACAGGGGGTCAGCCCCAGCATTTT. It encodes CASSSRGTGGQPQHF.

The chain carries TRBV5-1 and TRBJ2-7, with 8 bases matching TRBD1. The CDR3 has 15 residues. Trimming removed 4 bases from V and 2 bases from J; junction bases left unmatched: 8. Per germline, CDR1 SGHRS and CDR2 YFSETQ. The CDR3 bases are TGCGCCAGCAGCCGGAGCAGGACAGGGCCCTACGAGCAGTACTTC. Protein product: CASSRSRTGPYEQYF.